These T cell receptor beta chains were read from a single sample in a study of metastatic and nonmetastatic thyroid tumors. TCRdb re-called clones via MiXCR from the PCR reads. Of 7,000 to 8,000 clones in the sample, around 30% were seen once. Material: tumor tissue. The receptors stem from a male donor with papillary thyroid cancer or a benign thyroid nodule (not recorded which). Some clones in this sample may be carry-over from other donors' samples. CDR3s include the opening cysteine and the closing phenylalanine or tryptophan. Each record gives: V gene, clone size, J gene, D gene, CDR3 length, CDR3 protein, CDR3 DNA. The D gene is left open where the match is weak. Expanded clones are given a class, and other clones once, few, many or no size at all.

V gene: TRBV6-1
clone size: few
J gene: TRBJ2-7
D gene: TRBD2
CDR3 length: 16
CDR3 protein: CASSEPLLAGVYEQYF
CDR3 DNA: TGTGCCAGCAGTGAACCTCTCTTAGCGGGAGTGTACGAGCAGTACTTC

V gene: TRBV12-3/TRBV12-4
clone size: .
J gene: TRBJ1-5
D gene: TRBD1
CDR3 length: 14
CDR3 protein: CASSRTGLNQPQHF
CDR3 DNA: TGTGCCAGCAGCCGGACAGGCCTAAATCAGCCCCAGCATTTT

V gene: TRBV19
clone size: many
J gene: TRBJ1-6
D gene: .
CDR3 length: 17
CDR3 protein: CASSLTRGTNDNSPLHF
CDR3 DNA: TGTGCCAGTAGCCTGACCCGTGGGACAAACGATAATTCACCCCTCCACTTT

V gene: TRBV19
clone size: .
J gene: TRBJ2-7
D gene: .
CDR3 length: 15
CDR3 protein: CASIISRGGPYEQYF
CDR3 DNA: TGTGCCAGTATTATTAGCAGGGGAGGGCCCTACGAGCAGTACTTC

V gene: TRBV12-5
clone size: .
J gene: TRBJ1-2
D gene: .
CDR3 length: 13
CDR3 protein: CASGLTGNYGYTF
CDR3 DNA: TGTGCTAGTGGTTTGACGGGGAACTATGGCTACACCTTC

V gene: TRBV20-1
clone size: .
J gene: TRBJ2-7
D gene: .
CDR3 length: 13
CDR3 protein: CSARRSVTYEQYF
CDR3 DNA: TGCAGTGCTAGGAGGAGCGTTACCTACGAGCAGTACTTC

V gene: TRBV12-3/TRBV12-4
clone size: .
J gene: TRBJ1-1
D gene: .
CDR3 length: 13
CDR3 protein: CASRDDGDTEAFF
CDR3 DNA: TGTGCCAGCAGGGACGACGGAGACACTGAAGCTTTCTTT

V gene: TRBV6-1
clone size: few
J gene: TRBJ2-2
D gene: TRBD2
CDR3 length: 16
CDR3 protein: CASSEAPGLAPGELFF
CDR3 DNA: TGTGCCAGCAGTGAAGCCCCGGGACTAGCGCCCGGGGAGCTGTTTTTT

V gene: TRBV20-1
clone size: few
J gene: TRBJ1-3
D gene: .
CDR3 length: 15
CDR3 protein: CSARADTYSGNTIYF
CDR3 DNA: TGCAGTGCTAGAGCGGACACTTACTCTGGAAACACCATATATTTT

V gene: TRBV12-3/TRBV12-4
clone size: .
J gene: TRBJ1-5
D gene: TRBD1
CDR3 length: 15
CDR3 protein: CASSLALVGSGGQHF
CDR3 DNA: TGTGCCAGCAGTTTAGCGCTGGTGGGTTCAGGGGGGCAGCATTTT

V gene: TRBV6-1
clone size: .
J gene: TRBJ1-2
D gene: .
CDR3 length: 12
CDR3 protein: CASRGRRLGYTF
CDR3 DNA: TGTGCCAGCAGGGGACGCCGATTAGGCTACACCTTC

V gene: TRBV4-2
clone size: .
J gene: TRBJ1-4
D gene: TRBD1
CDR3 length: 16
CDR3 protein: CASSQGAGTGDEKLFF
CDR3 DNA: TGTGCCAGCAGCCAAGGCGCCGGGACAGGGGATGAAAAACTGTTTTTT

V gene: TRBV12-3/TRBV12-4
clone size: .
J gene: TRBJ1-1
D gene: TRBD1
CDR3 length: 14
CDR3 protein: CASSLTGGATEAFF
CDR3 DNA: TGTGCCAGCAGTCTAACAGGGGGCGCAACTGAAGCTTTCTTT

V gene: TRBV5-1
clone size: .
J gene: TRBJ2-2
D gene: .
CDR3 length: 16
CDR3 protein: CASSLGSTLNTGELFF
CDR3 DNA: TGCGCCAGCAGCTTGGGTAGTACCTTAAACACCGGGGAGCTGTTTTTT

V gene: TRBV6-1
clone size: .
J gene: TRBJ1-5
D gene: TRBD1
CDR3 length: 15
CDR3 protein: CASSTRDRLNQPKHF
CDR3 DNA: TGTGCCAGCAGCACCCGGGACAGGCTAAATCAGCCCAAGCATTTT

V gene: TRBV6-1
clone size: few
J gene: TRBJ1-2
D gene: .
CDR3 length: 14
CDR3 protein: CASLPPSRDGGYTF
CDR3 DNA: TGTGCCAGCCTCCCCCCCTCACGGGATGGTGGCTACACCTTC

V gene: TRBV11-2
clone size: .
J gene: TRBJ2-7
D gene: .
CDR3 length: 15
CDR3 protein: CASSLGFGGSYEQYF
CDR3 DNA: TGTGCCAGCAGCTTAGGTTTCGGGGGCTCCTACGAGCAGTACTTC

V gene: TRBV6-6
clone size: few
J gene: TRBJ2-2
D gene: TRBD2
CDR3 length: 16
CDR3 protein: CASSSLAGFGTGELFF
CDR3 DNA: TGTGCCAGCAGTTCACTAGCGGGGTTCGGGACCGGGGAGCTGTTTTTT

V gene: TRBV10-3
clone size: .
J gene: TRBJ1-6
D gene: .
CDR3 length: 14
CDR3 protein: CAISFRGEESPLHF
CDR3 DNA: TGTGCCATCAGTTTCAGGGGCGAGGAGTCACCCCTCCACTTT

V gene: TRBV5-1
clone size: few
J gene: TRBJ2-3
D gene: TRBD2
CDR3 length: 17
CDR3 protein: CASSLIKTSGRTDTQYF
CDR3 DNA: TGCGCCAGCAGCTTGATCAAGACTAGCGGGAGAACAGATACGCAGTATTTT

V gene: TRBV9
clone size: many
J gene: TRBJ2-1
D gene: TRBD2
CDR3 length: 15
CDR3 protein: CASSVSGISYNEQFF
CDR3 DNA: TGTGCCAGCAGCGTGAGCGGGATCTCCTACAATGAGCAGTTCTTC

V gene: TRBV11-2
clone size: .
J gene: TRBJ1-6
D gene: .
CDR3 length: 15
CDR3 protein: CASSLSDSRNSPLHF
CDR3 DNA: TGTGCCAGCAGCTTGTCAGACAGTAGGAATTCACCCCTCCACTTT

V gene: TRBV3-1
clone size: .
J gene: TRBJ2-1
D gene: TRBD2
CDR3 length: 15
CDR3 protein: CASSLRQAGVNEQFF
CDR3 DNA: TGTGCCAGCAGCCTTAGGCAAGCGGGAGTCAATGAGCAGTTCTTC

V gene: TRBV5-1
clone size: once
J gene: TRBJ2-7
D gene: TRBD2
CDR3 length: 14
CDR3 protein: CASSWGGEPYEQYF
CDR3 DNA: TGCGCCAGCAGCTGGGGGGGGGAGCCCTACGAGCAGTACTTC

V gene: TRBV20-1
clone size: medium-sized
J gene: TRBJ2-2
D gene: .
CDR3 length: 14
CDR3 protein: CSAKDGGVTGELFF
CDR3 DNA: TGCAGTGCGAAGGACGGGGGCGTCACCGGGGAGCTGTTTTTT

V gene: TRBV19
clone size: .
J gene: TRBJ2-7
D gene: .
CDR3 length: 14
CDR3 protein: CASTPKAVPYEQYF
CDR3 DNA: TGTGCCAGTACCCCCAAGGCAGTTCCCTACGAGCAGTACTTC

V gene: TRBV19
clone size: .
J gene: TRBJ2-7
D gene: .
CDR3 length: 14
CDR3 protein: CASSLRGRGYEQYF
CDR3 DNA: TGTGCCAGCTCCCTCCGAGGCAGGGGTTACGAGCAGTACTTC

V gene: TRBV9
clone size: .
J gene: TRBJ2-7
D gene: TRBD2
CDR3 length: 14
CDR3 protein: CASSAGTSPYEQYF
CDR3 DNA: TGTGCCAGCAGCGCCGGGACTAGTCCCTACGAGCAGTACTTC

V gene: TRBV5-1
clone size: many
J gene: TRBJ2-1
D gene: .
CDR3 length: 16
CDR3 protein: CASSLVPEGIYNEQFF
CDR3 DNA: TGCGCCAGCAGCTTGGTGCCGGAGGGAATCTACAATGAGCAGTTCTTC

V gene: TRBV11-2
clone size: .
J gene: TRBJ2-7
D gene: .
CDR3 length: 13
CDR3 protein: CASRSTGRDEQYF
CDR3 DNA: TGTGCCAGCAGATCGACAGGTCGTGACGAGCAGTACTTC

V gene: TRBV25-1
clone size: .
J gene: TRBJ1-2
D gene: .
CDR3 length: 15
CDR3 protein: CASGEANRGYNGYTF
CDR3 DNA: TGTGCCAGCGGTGAGGCAAATCGGGGGTACAATGGCTACACCTTC

V gene: TRBV7-3
clone size: many
J gene: TRBJ1-1
D gene: .
CDR3 length: 15
CDR3 protein: CASSPDGGDNTEAFF
CDR3 DNA: TGTGCCAGCAGCCCCGACGGGGGCGATAACACTGAAGCTTTCTTT

V gene: TRBV5-1
clone size: .
J gene: TRBJ2-7
D gene: TRBD2
CDR3 length: 16
CDR3 protein: CASSLAGGARSYEQYF
CDR3 DNA: TGCGCCAGCAGCTTGGCGGGGGGTGCCCGCTCCTACGAGCAGTACTTC